The rows below give T cell receptor beta chains drawn from one sample of a study of blood T cell repertoires in COVID-19. Produced via immunoSEQ multiplex PCR; TCRdb's table is partial and in-frame only. The top ten clones hold around 9.5% of a sample with over 130,000 clones, 77% of them seen once. Sequences were obtained from peripheral blood. The receptors were gathered from a woman between 45 and 65 years old with active or convalescent COVID-19. CDR3s include the opening cysteine and the closing phenylalanine or tryptophan. A D gene is named only where the DNA matches it firmly. For some rows the clone size is stated as once, few or many, or as a class when expanded; others skip it.

len: 16
v_gene: TRBV5-1
abundance: NA
j_gene: TRBJ2-7
d_gene: TRBD2
CDR3nt: TGCGCCAGCAGCGACCTTACTAGCGGGGACTCCTACGAGCAGTACTTC
CDR3aa: CASSDLTSGDSYEQYF

len: 12
v_gene: TRBV7-9
abundance: once
j_gene: TRBJ2-5
d_gene: NA
CDR3nt: TGTGCCAGCGCGGGGGCACGTGAGACCCAGTACTTC
CDR3aa: CASAGARETQYF

len: 13
v_gene: TRBV6-5
abundance: NA
j_gene: TRBJ1-1
d_gene: NA
CDR3nt: TGTGCCAGCAGTTTCGAGATGAACACTGAAGCTTTCTTT
CDR3aa: CASSFEMNTEAFF

len: 17
v_gene: TRBV6-2/TRBV6-3
abundance: NA
j_gene: TRBJ2-2
d_gene: NA
CDR3nt: TGTGCCAGCAGTCCGAACCTCGGAGGGGTAGATACCGGGGAGCTGTTTTTT
CDR3aa: CASSPNLGGVDTGELFF

len: 18
v_gene: TRBV3-1/TRBV3-2
abundance: NA
j_gene: TRBJ2-1
d_gene: NA
CDR3nt: TGTGCCAGCAGCCACGTAAGAAGGAGACCTCCTTCCTACAATGAGCAGTTCTTC
CDR3aa: CASSHVRRRPPSYNEQFF

len: 15
v_gene: TRBV5-5
abundance: NA
j_gene: TRBJ2-7
d_gene: TRBD1
CDR3nt: TGTGCCAGCAGCTTGGAGGGACAGGGGGCATACGAGCAGTACTTC
CDR3aa: CASSLEGQGAYEQYF

len: 13
v_gene: TRBV6-5
abundance: NA
j_gene: TRBJ2-7
d_gene: TRBD2
CDR3nt: TGTGCCAGCAGGGGGACTAGTCTCTTGGAGCAGTACTTC
CDR3aa: CASRGTSLLEQYF

len: 16
v_gene: TRBV19
abundance: NA
j_gene: TRBJ1-6
d_gene: NA
CDR3nt: TGTGTCAGTAGTCCCGCTAGTCTTCTCTATAATTCACCCCTCCACTTT
CDR3aa: CVSSPASLLYNSPLHF

len: 14
v_gene: TRBV5-1
abundance: once
j_gene: TRBJ1-2
d_gene: NA
CDR3nt: TGCGCCAGCAGCTCCGACGGAGCTAACTATGGCTACACCTTC
CDR3aa: CASSSDGANYGYTF

len: 15
v_gene: TRBV4-3
abundance: NA
j_gene: TRBJ1-1
d_gene: TRBD1
CDR3nt: TGCGCCAGCAGCCAACGTGCCACAGGGGACACTGAAGCTTTCTTT
CDR3aa: CASSQRATGDTEAFF

len: 16
v_gene: TRBV14
abundance: few
j_gene: TRBJ2-1
d_gene: TRBD2
CDR3nt: TGTGCCAGCAGCCTATGGACTAGCGGGGGTTACAATGAGCAGTTCTTC
CDR3aa: CASSLWTSGGYNEQFF

len: 16
v_gene: TRBV28
abundance: NA
j_gene: TRBJ1-5
d_gene: NA
CDR3nt: TGTGCCAGCAAGAAAGACAGGACTCGGAGCAATCAGCCCCAGCATTTT
CDR3aa: CASKKDRTRSNQPQHF

len: 15
v_gene: TRBV4-3
abundance: NA
j_gene: TRBJ1-5
d_gene: NA
CDR3nt: TGCGCCAGCAGCCAAGATTTAGGAGGGCATCAGCCCCAGCATTTT
CDR3aa: CASSQDLGGHQPQHF

len: 14
v_gene: TRBV29-1
abundance: NA
j_gene: TRBJ2-1
d_gene: TRBD2
CDR3nt: TGCAGCGTTGGTGTGGCTAGCGGACTTAATGAGCAGTTCTTC
CDR3aa: CSVGVASGLNEQFF

len: 15
v_gene: TRBV3-1/TRBV3-2
abundance: once
j_gene: TRBJ1-1
d_gene: NA
CDR3nt: TGTGCCAGCAGCCGCACCAGGACAGCGAACACTGAAGCTTTCTTT
CDR3aa: CASSRTRTANTEAFF

len: 13
v_gene: TRBV5-8
abundance: few
j_gene: TRBJ2-3
d_gene: NA
CDR3nt: TGTGCCAGCAGCTTGGGGGCGCAGGATACGCAGTATTTT
CDR3aa: CASSLGAQDTQYF

len: 15
v_gene: TRBV19
abundance: NA
j_gene: TRBJ1-1
d_gene: TRBD1
CDR3nt: TGTGCCAGTAGTCCCTGGGACAGTTTGAACACTGAAGCTTTCTTT
CDR3aa: CASSPWDSLNTEAFF

len: 17
v_gene: TRBV4-2
abundance: NA
j_gene: TRBJ2-2
d_gene: TRBD2
CDR3nt: TGTGCCACAGCCCGGCTAGCGGGGGCCGAGAGGACCGGGGAGCTGTTTTTT
CDR3aa: CATARLAGAERTGELFF

len: 14
v_gene: TRBV10-3
abundance: NA
j_gene: TRBJ2-1
d_gene: TRBD2
CDR3nt: TGTGCCATCAGTCGGAGCGGGGGGGCCAATGAGCAGTTCTTC
CDR3aa: CAISRSGGANEQFF

len: 13
v_gene: TRBV3-1/TRBV3-2
abundance: NA
j_gene: TRBJ1-1
d_gene: NA
CDR3nt: TGTGCCAGCAGCCAATGGACAGACACTGAAGCTTTCTTT
CDR3aa: CASSQWTDTEAFF

len: 14
v_gene: TRBV6-2/TRBV6-3
abundance: NA
j_gene: TRBJ1-1
d_gene: NA
CDR3nt: TGTGCCAGCAGTTACCCTCGGGGGAGCACTGAAGCTTTCTTT
CDR3aa: CASSYPRGSTEAFF